The next 22 T cell receptor beta chains were all read from a single sample in a study of regulatory T cells in long-lasting Graves disease. Time point denoted: newly diagnosed GD, antithyroid drugs for less than 3 months. RNA extracted from PBMCs served as the sequencing template. Investigators prepared the TCR beta libraries by applying iRepertoire HTBI primers and Arm-PCR of CDR3 regions. TCRdb redid the calling of the multiplex PCR reads with MiXCR, one entry per CDR3 protein. Among over 500,000 distinct CDR3 sequences listed, roughly 15% were seen once. This sample was shared with a second study, whose subject was T cells in Graves' hyperthyroidism and ophthalmopathy.

The source material was peripheral blood mononuclear cells (PBMCs), sampled at new diagnosis, from a patient treated with antithyroid drugs. The receptor source for this set is a woman in her 30s with Graves disease.

V is TRBV18 and J is TRBJ1-2; weak D call: TRBD1 (5 bases). V lost 3 bases and J 4 bases, leaving 21 bases between the germline ends. The germline V gene has CDR1 KGHSH and CDR2 LQKENI. There are 17 residues in the CDR3. The CDR3 loop reads CASSPGGTSALIYGYTF. The CDR3 nucleotides read TGTGCCAGCTCACCTGGGGGTACATCGGCACTAATCTATGGCTACACCTTC.

This chain joins TRBV20-1 and TRBJ1-2, with 7 bases lining up with TRBD1. The CDR3 covers 15 residues. Per the germline V gene, CDR1 is DFQATT and CDR2 is SNEGSKA (reference sequence). Unmatched junction bases numbered 9, after V lost 0 bases and J lost 5 bases. This chain's CDR3 is CSARDGLGQQYGYTF. CDR3 nucleotide sequence: TGCAGTGCTAGAGATGGTTTGGGACAGCAATATGGCTACACCTTC.

The V gene is TRBV6-2 or TRBV6-3, the J gene TRBJ2-1; 10 bases are shared with TRBD2. The trim removed 6 bases at V and 5 bases at J, leaving 7 bases unmatched. The CDR3 runs 15 residues. From germline, CDR1 is MNHEY and CDR2 SVGEGT. This chain's CDR3 is CASSALAGGNNEQFF. The CDR3 DNA sequence: TGTGCCAGCAGCGCGTTAGCGGGAGGAAACAATGAGCAGTTCTTC.

For the CDR3, the DNA is TGTGCCACCAGTGACGAGGTGGAAGGCTACACCTTC. The encoded protein is CATSDEVEGYTF. The V gene is TRBV24-1, the J gene TRBJ1-2; D ambiguous. Germline values: CDR1 KGHDR, CDR2 SFDVKD. Deletions cut 4 bases from V and 8 bases from J, with 10 bases between. The CDR3 contains 12 residues.

This clonotype was picked up many times. The chain recombines TRBV28 with TRBJ2-3; 13 nucleotides align to TRBD2. CDR3 length: 17 residues. The V segment lost 3 bases and the J segment 4 bases; nucleotides outside the gene matches: 7. CDR1 is MDHEN and CDR2 is SYDVKM in the germline V gene. CDR3 sequence reads: CASSFTGLAGVADTQYF. The CDR3 DNA reads as TGTGCCAGCAGTTTTACTGGACTAGCGGGAGTGGCAGATACGCAGTATTTT.

In this sample, this clonotype turned up a few times. The rearrangement links TRBV29-1 to TRBJ2-3; tentatively, D is TRBD2 (6 bases). CDR1 SQVTM and CDR2 ANQGSEA come from the germline V gene. CDR3 length: 15 amino acids. V gave up 1 base and J gave up 5 bases, with 16 bases separating them. The chain's CDR3 is CSVEVGSGAQDTQYF. Here the CDR3 DNA reads TGCAGCGTTGAAGTTGGTTCGGGAGCCCAAGATACGCAGTATTTT.

The V call is TRBV6-2 or TRBV6-3, the J call TRBJ1-1; possibly TRBD1 for D (5 bases). Germline V CDR1 and CDR2: MNHEY, SVGEGT. V dropped 0 bases and J dropped 3 bases, with 8 bases sitting between them. The length of the CDR3 is 14 residues. DNA for the CDR3: TGTGCCAGCAGTTACTCCGCACAGGACACTGAAGCTTTCTTT. This encodes CASSYSAQDTEAFF.

This clonotype appeared many times. The genes are TRBV6-1 and TRBJ1-5; D perhaps matches TRBD1 (6 bases). Trimming shortened V by 5 bases and J by 4 bases, and 9 bases separated the two germline ends. The CDR3 consists of 13 residues. The germline gives CDR1 MNHNS, CDR2 SASEGT. The CDR3 nucleotides are TGTGCCAGCAGTCAGGGGTCGAATCAGCCCCAGCATTTT. This encodes CASSQGSNQPQHF.

About this clonotype: One end of the junction fails to match germline, which may point to a read error. The gene calls are TRBV13 and TRBJ2-1; the D is unclear. Per the germline V gene, CDR1 is PRHDT and CDR2 is FYEKMQ (reference sequence). This CDR3 is 14 amino acids long. CDR3 region: CASSRDKAYDEQFF. The CDR3 bases are TGTGCCAGCAGCCGAGACAAAGCCTACGATGAGCAGTTCTTC.

This clonotype has a count of ten or more. The chain combines TRBV6-5 with TRBJ1-1; D is uncertain. The CDR3 covers 13 residues. The V and J ends lost 4 bases and 1 base respectively, with 7 bases between them. From germline, CDR1 is MNHEY and CDR2 SVGAGI. The CDR3 sequence: CASSWKQNTEAFF. The DNA for the CDR3 is TGTGCCAGCAGTTGGAAACAGAACACTGAAGCTTTCTTT.

This chain's CDR3 is CASSPAGRQETQYF. The CDR3 nucleotides are TGCGCCAGCAGCCCAGCCGGGAGACAAGAGACCCAGTACTTC. The chain employs TRBV4-1 and TRBJ2-5; the D gene is possibly TRBD2 (6 bases). Germline loops: CDR1 MGHRA, CDR2 YSYEKL. V shed 4 bases and J shed 2 bases, with 11 bases lying between them. The CDR3 loop spans 14 amino acids.

This clonotype has a count of ten or more. This chain uses TRBV5-1 with TRBJ2-1; 9 positions match TRBD2. The V gene's germline CDR1 is SGHRS and CDR2 YFSETQ. The CDR3 loop spans 14 amino acids. The J segment lost 8 bases and the V segment lost 7 bases, leaving 10 bases of the junction unmatched. The CDR3 region is CASVSGGGSHEQFF. CDR3 nucleotides: TGCGCCAGCGTTAGCGGGGGTGGATCACATGAGCAGTTCTTC. Supplemented by reference TRBV5-1 and TRBJ2-1, the full variable domain reads KAGVTQTPRYLIKTRGQQVTLSCSPISGHRSVSWYQQTPGQGLQFLFEYFSETQRNKGNFPGRFSGRQFSNSRSEMNVSTLELGDSALYLCASVSGGGSHEQFFGPGTRLTVL.

The rearrangement links TRBV2 to TRBJ1-5; possible D gene TRBD1, 5 bases. The CDR3 is 15 amino acids. Deletions cut 4 bases from V and 0 bases from J, with 10 bases between. The germline CDR1 and CDR2 sequences are SNHLY and FYNNEI. The CDR3 sequence: CASSAKGYSNQPQHF. The CDR3 DNA reads as TGTGCCAGCAGTGCAAAGGGGTATAGCAATCAGCCCCAGCATTTT.

This clonotype was seen many times. Written as DNA, the CDR3 is TGTGCCAGCAGATCAGCCTTTTTAAGCCCACGATCTGGGGCCAACGTCCTGACTTTC. Protein sequence: CASRSAFLSPRSGANVLTF. This rearrangement joins TRBV28 to TRBJ2-6; D ambiguous. The CDR3 runs to 19 residues. Trimming left V 6 bases short and J 1 base short, with 22 bases between. CDR1 and CDR2 from the germline V gene are MDHEN and SYDVKM.

This clonotype was detected only a few times. The rearrangement links TRBV29-1 to TRBJ2-7; 8 bases agree with TRBD2. Germline lookup yields CDR1 SQVTM and CDR2 ANQGSEA. Trimming cost V 7 bases and J 4 bases; bases outside gene matches: 30. The CDR3 extends over 20 amino acids. Here the CDR3 DNA reads TGCAGCGCGCCCCCCGCCGTTGAGGGGTGTAGCGGGAAGACTTTATACGAGCAGTACTTC. It encodes CSAPPAVEGCSGKTLYEQYF.

This clonotype came up many times. The chain joins TRBV19 to TRBJ1-1; 8 nucleotides agree with TRBD1. The CDR3 is 15 residues long. With V trimmed by 5 bases and J by 0 bases, 5 bases remained unmatched. The germline CDR1 and CDR2 sequences are LNHDA and SQIVND (reference sequence). Here the CDR3 DNA reads TGTGCCAGTAGTCCGGACAGGGTCATGAACACTGAAGCTTTCTTT. It translates to CASSPDRVMNTEAFF.

This chain links TRBV10-3 with TRBJ1-5, with no clear D. V shed 3 bases and J shed 4 bases, with 10 bases lying between them. CDR3 length: 14 amino acids. From germline, CDR1 is ENHRY and CDR2 SYGVKD. Here the CDR3 reads CAISEGQSNQPQHF. CDR3 coding DNA: TGTGCCATCAGTGAAGGGCAGTCAAATCAGCCCCAGCATTTT.

There are many counts of this clonotype. The chain has TRBV7-2 and TRBJ2-3; D possibly uses TRBD1 or TRBD2 (5 bases each). The V gene lost 6 bases and the J gene lost 1 base, with 20 bases spanning the gap. In germline, CDR1 is SGHTA, CDR2 FQGNSA. This CDR3 region has 17 residues. CDR3 protein: CASRRGASKQGTDTQYF. The CDR3 bases are TGTGCCAGCAGGAGGGGCGCGAGTAAACAGGGCACAGATACGCAGTATTTT. Full variable domain (missing parts from reference TRBV7-2 and TRBJ2-3): GAGVSQSPSNKVTEKGKDVELRCDPISGHTALYWYRQSLGQGLEFLIYFQGNSAPDKSGLPSDRFSAERTGGSVSTLTIQRTQQEDSAVYLCASRRGASKQGTDTQYFGPGTRLTVL.

This clonotype was picked up a small number of times. The chain links TRBV30 to TRBJ1-3, with no clear D. The V end was cut by 4 bases, the J end by 0 bases, with 16 bases between. Germline CDR1 is GTSNPN and CDR2 is SVGIG (reference sequence). The CDR3 runs 16 residues. The DNA of the CDR3 is TGTGCCTGGAACAATAGACATCTCGCCTCTGGAAACACCATATATTTT. Protein sequence: CAWNNRHLASGNTIYF.

There are many counts of this clonotype. The V and J genes are TRBV7-2 and TRBJ2-3, with unresolved D. Germline V gene data show CDR1 as SGHTA and CDR2 as FQGNSA. V was shortened by 3 bases and J by 0 bases, with 10 bases between the two germline ends. The CDR3 covers 15 residues. The CDR3 region is CASSFLWRSTDTQYF. The CDR3 bases are TGTGCCAGCAGCTTCCTCTGGCGGAGCACAGATACGCAGTATTTT.

In its sample, this clonotype was seen many times. The rearrangement uses TRBV28 and TRBJ2-2, with a possible D match to TRBD1 (6 bases). V dropped 3 bases and J dropped 7 bases, with 12 bases sitting between them. Germline CDR1 and CDR2: MDHEN and SYDVKM. The CDR3 has 14 amino acids. The CDR3 coding sequence is TGTGCCAGCAGTTTTCTAGGGGGAAGCGGGGAGCTGTTTTTT. Translated: CASSFLGGSGELFF.

This clonotype has more than one count but fewer than ten. The chain couples TRBV5-1 to TRBJ1-1; 8 nucleotides line up with TRBD1. CDR3 size: 17 residues. Germline lookup yields CDR1 SGHRS and CDR2 YFSETQ. V lost 3 bases and J lost 3; bases outside the gene matches: 13. CDR3 in DNA: TGCGCCAGCAGCTCCGGACAGGGAGGGTTAAGGGACACTGAAGCTTTCTTT. This codes for CASSSGQGGLRDTEAFF.